The 5 T cell receptor beta chains listed next were all sequenced from one sample in a study of cytomegalovirus exposure and HLA in healthy donors. Libraries were prepared by immunoSEQ multiplex PCR; TCRdb keeps only in-frame clonotypes and omits some of them. This table holds around 220,000 clones, 75% to 90% found once. Sequenced material: PBMCs. The receptors originated from a woman in her 30s in good health and CMV-seropositive.

The chain uses TRBV27 and TRBJ2-7; TRBD2 matches 10 bases. The ends lost 5 bases at V and 3 bases at J; junction bases unmatched: 7. The CDR3 covers 15 residues. Germline V lookup: CDR1 MNHEY, CDR2 SMNVEV (reference sequence). The CDR3 DNA reads TGTGCCAGCAGTCTCCTAGCGGGAGTGGACTACGAGCAGTACTTC. Translated: CASSLLAGVDYEQYF.

The V call is TRBV5-6, the J call TRBJ1-2, with D maybe TRBD1 (6 bases). The CDR3 loop spans 14 amino acids. Germline V gives CDR1 SGHDT, CDR2 YYEEEE. V lost 4 bases and J lost 5, with 15 bases in between. CDR3 bases: TGTGCCAGCAGCAGCCGACAGGTTTTTTATGGCTACACCTTC. The encoded protein is CASSSRQVFYGYTF.

V usage is TRBV7-9 and J usage is TRBJ1-2; D uncertain. V gave up 4 bases and J gave up 3 bases, with 12 bases separating them. The CDR3 has 14 amino acids. Germline CDR1 SEHNR, CDR2 FQNEAQ (reference sequence). The CDR3 spells CASSSPPTDYGYTF. The CDR3 DNA sequence: TGTGCCAGCAGCTCGCCCCCGACGGACTATGGCTACACCTTC. Together with reference TRBV7-9 and TRBJ1-2, the CDR3 gives the full variable domain: DTGVSQNPRHKITKRGQNVTFRCDPISEHNRLYWYRQTLGQGPEFLTYFQNEAQLEKSRLLSDRFSAERPKGSFSTLEIQRTEQGDSAMYLCASSSPPTDYGYTFGSGTRLTVV.

V usage is TRBV7-9 and J usage is TRBJ2-7; 7 bases fit TRBD2. V lost 5 bases, J lost 3 bases, and 10 bases stayed unmatched. This CDR3 spans 15 amino acids. Germline V gives CDR1 SEHNR, CDR2 FQNEAQ (reference sequence). CDR3 amino acids: CASSAEGLAGYEQYF. CDR3 sequence (DNA): TGTGCCAGCAGCGCCGAGGGGTTAGCGGGCTACGAGCAGTACTTC.

J is TRBJ2-7 and V is TRBV27, with D unresolved. Trimming stripped 2 bases from V and 0 bases from J, with 8 bases between. The CDR3 spans 14 residues. Germline V gene data show CDR1 as MNHEY and CDR2 as SMNVEV (reference sequence). CDR3 in amino acids: CASSLTRLSYEQYF. In nucleotides, the CDR3 is TGTGCCAGCAGTTTAACCCGTCTCTCCTACGAGCAGTACTTC.